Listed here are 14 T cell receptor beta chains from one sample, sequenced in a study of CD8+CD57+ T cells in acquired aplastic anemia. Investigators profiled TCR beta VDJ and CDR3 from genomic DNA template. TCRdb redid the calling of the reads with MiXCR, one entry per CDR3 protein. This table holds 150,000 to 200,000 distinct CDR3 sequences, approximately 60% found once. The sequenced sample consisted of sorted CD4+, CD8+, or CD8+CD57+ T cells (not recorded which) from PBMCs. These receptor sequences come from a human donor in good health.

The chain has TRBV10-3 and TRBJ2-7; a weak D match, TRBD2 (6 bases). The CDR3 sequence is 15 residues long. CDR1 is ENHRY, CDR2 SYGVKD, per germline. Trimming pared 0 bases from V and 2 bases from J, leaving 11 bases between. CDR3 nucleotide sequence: TGTGCCATCAGTGAGTCTGAGGAGGGTCCCTACGAGCAGTACTTC. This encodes CAISESEEGPYEQYF.

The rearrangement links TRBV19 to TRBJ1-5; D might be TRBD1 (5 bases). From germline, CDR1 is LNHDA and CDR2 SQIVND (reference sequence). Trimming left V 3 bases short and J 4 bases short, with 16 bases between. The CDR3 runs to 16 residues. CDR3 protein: CASSMGPRWINQPQHF. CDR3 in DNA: TGTGCCAGTAGTATGGGACCTAGGTGGATTAATCAGCCCCAGCATTTT.

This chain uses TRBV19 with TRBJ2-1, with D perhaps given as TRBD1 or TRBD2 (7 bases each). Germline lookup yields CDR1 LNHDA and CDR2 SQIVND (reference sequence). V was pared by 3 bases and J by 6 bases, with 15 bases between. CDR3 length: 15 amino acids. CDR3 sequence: CASSMAPRGGNEQFF. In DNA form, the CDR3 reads TGTGCCAGTAGTATGGCCCCCAGGGGGGGCAATGAGCAGTTCTTC.

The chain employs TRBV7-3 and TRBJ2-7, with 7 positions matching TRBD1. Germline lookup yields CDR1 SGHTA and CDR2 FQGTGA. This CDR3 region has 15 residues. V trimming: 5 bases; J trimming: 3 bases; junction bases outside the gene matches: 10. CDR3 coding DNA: TGTGCCAGCAGCAAAGGGCAAGGGGGCTACTACGAGCAGTACTTC. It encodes CASSKGQGGYYEQYF. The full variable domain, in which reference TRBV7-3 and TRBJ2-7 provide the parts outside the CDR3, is GAGVSQTPSNKVTEKGKYVELRCDPISGHTALYWYRQSLGQGPEFLIYFQGTGAADDSGLPNDRFFAVRPEGSVSTLKIQRTERGDSAVYLCASSKGQGGYYEQYFGPGTRLTVT.

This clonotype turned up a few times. The CDR3 DNA reads TGTGCCATCAGTGACGCGAGGGCGAGACGCACTGAAGCTTTCTTT. Protein: CAISDARARRTEAFF. The rearrangement links TRBV10-3 to TRBJ1-1; the D is unclear. This CDR3 has 15 amino acids. Trimming stripped 3 bases from V and 4 bases from J, with 15 bases between. In germline, CDR1 is ENHRY, CDR2 SYGVKD.

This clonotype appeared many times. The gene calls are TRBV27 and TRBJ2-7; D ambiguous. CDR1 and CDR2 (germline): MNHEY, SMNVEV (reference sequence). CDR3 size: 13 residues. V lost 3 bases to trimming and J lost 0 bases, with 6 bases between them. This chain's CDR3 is CASSFSSSYEQYF. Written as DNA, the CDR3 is TGTGCCAGCAGTTTTTCCAGCTCCTACGAGCAGTACTTC.

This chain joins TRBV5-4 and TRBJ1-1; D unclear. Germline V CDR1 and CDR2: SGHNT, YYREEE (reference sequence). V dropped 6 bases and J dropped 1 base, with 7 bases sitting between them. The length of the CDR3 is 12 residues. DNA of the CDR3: TGTGCCAGCAATCGGCCGAACACTGAAGCTTTCTTT. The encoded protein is CASNRPNTEAFF.

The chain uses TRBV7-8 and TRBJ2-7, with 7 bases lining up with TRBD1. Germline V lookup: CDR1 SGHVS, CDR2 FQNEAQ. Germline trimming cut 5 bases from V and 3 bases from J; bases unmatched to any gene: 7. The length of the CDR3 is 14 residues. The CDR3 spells CASSAWDSRYEQYF. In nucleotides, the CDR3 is TGTGCCAGCAGCGCATGGGACAGTCGCTACGAGCAGTACTTC.

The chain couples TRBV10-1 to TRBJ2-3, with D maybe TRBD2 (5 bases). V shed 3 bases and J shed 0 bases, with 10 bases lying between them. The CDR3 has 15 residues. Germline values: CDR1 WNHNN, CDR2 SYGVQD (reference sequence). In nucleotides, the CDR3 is TGCGCCAGCAGTGAAGAGGGAAGAAGCACAGATACGCAGTATTTT. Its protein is CASSEEGRSTDTQYF.

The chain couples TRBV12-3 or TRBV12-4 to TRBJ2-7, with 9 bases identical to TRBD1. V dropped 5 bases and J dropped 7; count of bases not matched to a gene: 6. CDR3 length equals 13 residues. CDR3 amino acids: CASSSGTGREQYF. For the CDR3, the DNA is TGTGCCAGCAGTAGCGGGACAGGGCGTGAGCAGTACTTC.

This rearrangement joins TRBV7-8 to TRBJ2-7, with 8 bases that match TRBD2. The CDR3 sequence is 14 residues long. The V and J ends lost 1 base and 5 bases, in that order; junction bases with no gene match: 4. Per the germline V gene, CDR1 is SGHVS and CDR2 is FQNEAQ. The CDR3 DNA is TGTGCCAGCAGCTTAGAGCGGGGGAGGAACGAGCAGTACTTC. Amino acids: CASSLERGRNEQYF.

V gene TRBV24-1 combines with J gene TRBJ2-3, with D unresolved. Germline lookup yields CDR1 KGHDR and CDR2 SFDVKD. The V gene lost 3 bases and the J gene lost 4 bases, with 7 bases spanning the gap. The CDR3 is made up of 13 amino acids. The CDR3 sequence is CATSDVRPDTQYF. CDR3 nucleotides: TGTGCCACCAGTGATGTACGACCAGATACGCAGTATTTT.

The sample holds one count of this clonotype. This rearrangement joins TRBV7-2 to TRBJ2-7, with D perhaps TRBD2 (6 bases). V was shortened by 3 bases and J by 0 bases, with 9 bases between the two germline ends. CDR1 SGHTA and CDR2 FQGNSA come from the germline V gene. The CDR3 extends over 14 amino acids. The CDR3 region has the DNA TGTGCCAGCAGCTTTGGGGGGATCTCCTACGAGCAGTACTTC. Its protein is CASSFGGISYEQYF.

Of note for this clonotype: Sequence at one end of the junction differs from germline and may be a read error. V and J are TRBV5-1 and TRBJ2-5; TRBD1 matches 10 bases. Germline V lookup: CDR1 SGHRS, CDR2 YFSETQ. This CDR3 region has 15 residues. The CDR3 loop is CANSLGQGLIETQYF. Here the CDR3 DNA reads TGTGCCAACAGCTTGGGACAGGGGTTAATAGAGACCCAGTACTTC.